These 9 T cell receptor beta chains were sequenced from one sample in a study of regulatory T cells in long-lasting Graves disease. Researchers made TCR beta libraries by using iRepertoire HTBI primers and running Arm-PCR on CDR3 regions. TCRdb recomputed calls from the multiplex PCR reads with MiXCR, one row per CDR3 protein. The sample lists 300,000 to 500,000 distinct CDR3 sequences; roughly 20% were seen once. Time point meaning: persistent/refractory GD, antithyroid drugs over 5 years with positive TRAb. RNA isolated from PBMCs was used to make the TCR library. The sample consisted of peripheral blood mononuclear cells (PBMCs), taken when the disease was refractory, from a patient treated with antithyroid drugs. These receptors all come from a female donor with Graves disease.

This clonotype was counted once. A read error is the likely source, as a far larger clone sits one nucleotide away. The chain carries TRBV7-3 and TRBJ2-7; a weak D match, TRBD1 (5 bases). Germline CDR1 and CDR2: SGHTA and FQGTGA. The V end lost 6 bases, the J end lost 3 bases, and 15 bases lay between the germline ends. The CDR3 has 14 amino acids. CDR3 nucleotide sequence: TGTGCCAGCAGTCTCTCCAGGGCTAACTACGAGCAGTACTTC. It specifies CASSLSRANYEQYF.

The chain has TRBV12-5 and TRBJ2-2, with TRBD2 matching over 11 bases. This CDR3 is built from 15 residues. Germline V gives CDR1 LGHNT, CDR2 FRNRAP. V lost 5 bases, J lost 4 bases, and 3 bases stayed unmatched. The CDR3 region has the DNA TGTGCTAGTGGTAATAGCGGGAGGGCCACCGGGGAGCTGTTTTTT. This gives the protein CASGNSGRATGELFF.

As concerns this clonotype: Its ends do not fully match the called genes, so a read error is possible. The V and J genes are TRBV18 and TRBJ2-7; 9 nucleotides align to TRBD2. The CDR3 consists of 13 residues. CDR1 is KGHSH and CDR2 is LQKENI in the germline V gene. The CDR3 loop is CTSSPGLAREQYF. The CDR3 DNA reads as TGTACCAGCTCACCTGGACTAGCGCGTGAGCAGTACTTC.

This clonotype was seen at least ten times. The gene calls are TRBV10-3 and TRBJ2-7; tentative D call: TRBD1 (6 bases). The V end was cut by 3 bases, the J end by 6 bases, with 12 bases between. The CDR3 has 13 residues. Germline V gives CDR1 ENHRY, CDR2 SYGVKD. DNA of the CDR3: TGTGCCATCAGTGACAGGGGATCAGGCGAGCAGTACTTC. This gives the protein CAISDRGSGEQYF.

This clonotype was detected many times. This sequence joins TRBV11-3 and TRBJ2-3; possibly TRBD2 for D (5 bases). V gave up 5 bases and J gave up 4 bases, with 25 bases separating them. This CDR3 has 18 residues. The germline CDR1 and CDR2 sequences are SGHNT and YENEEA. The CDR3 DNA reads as TGTGCCAGCAGCCTTGGGTCTAGCCCGAAGCTACCGGCAGATACGCAGTATTTT. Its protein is CASSLGSSPKLPADTQYF.

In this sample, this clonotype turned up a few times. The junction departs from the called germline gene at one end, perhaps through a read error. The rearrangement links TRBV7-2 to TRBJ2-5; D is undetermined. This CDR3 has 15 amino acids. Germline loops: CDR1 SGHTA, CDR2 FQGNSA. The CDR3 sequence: CASSLAVLLQGTQYF. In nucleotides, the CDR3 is TGTGCCAGCAGCTTAGCTGTTCTCCTCCAAGGGACCCAGTACTTC.

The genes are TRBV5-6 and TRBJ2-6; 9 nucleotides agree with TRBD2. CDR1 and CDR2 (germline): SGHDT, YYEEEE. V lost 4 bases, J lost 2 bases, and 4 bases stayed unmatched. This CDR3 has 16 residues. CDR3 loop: CASSLRGGAGANVLTF. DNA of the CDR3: TGTGCCAGCAGCCTGCGGGGGGGCGCTGGGGCCAACGTCCTGACTTTC.

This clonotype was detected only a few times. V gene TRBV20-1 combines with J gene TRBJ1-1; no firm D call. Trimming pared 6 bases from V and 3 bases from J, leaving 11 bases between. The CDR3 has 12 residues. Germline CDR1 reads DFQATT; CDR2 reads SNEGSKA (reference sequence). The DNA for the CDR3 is TGCAGTGCGGATAAATGGGACACTGAAGCTTTCTTT. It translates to CSADKWDTEAFF.

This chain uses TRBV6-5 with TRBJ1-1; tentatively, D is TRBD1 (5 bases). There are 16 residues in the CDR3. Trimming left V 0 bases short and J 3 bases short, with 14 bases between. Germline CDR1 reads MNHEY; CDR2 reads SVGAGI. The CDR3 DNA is TGTGCCAGCAGTTACTCTCCCTTGGGGACTTACACTGAAGCTTTCTTT. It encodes CASSYSPLGTYTEAFF.